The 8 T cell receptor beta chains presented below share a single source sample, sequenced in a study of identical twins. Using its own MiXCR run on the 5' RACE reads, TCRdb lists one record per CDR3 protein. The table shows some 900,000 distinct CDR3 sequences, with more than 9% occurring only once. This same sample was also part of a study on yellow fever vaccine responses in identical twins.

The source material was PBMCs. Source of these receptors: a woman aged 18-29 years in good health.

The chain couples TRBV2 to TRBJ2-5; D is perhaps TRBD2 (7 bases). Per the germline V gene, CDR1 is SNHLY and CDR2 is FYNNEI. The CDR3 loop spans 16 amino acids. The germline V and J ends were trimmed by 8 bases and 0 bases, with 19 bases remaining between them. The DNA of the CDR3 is TGTGCCAGCGTAAGGGGGGGGGAGGGGTACCAAGAGACCCAGTACTTC. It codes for CASVRGGEGYQETQYF.

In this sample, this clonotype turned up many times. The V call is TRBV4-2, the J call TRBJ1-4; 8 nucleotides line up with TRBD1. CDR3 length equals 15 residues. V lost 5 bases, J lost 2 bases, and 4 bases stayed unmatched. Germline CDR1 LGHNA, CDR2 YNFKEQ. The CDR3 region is CASSAQGATNEKLFF. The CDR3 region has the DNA TGTGCCAGCAGCGCTCAGGGGGCGACTAATGAAAAACTGTTTTTT.

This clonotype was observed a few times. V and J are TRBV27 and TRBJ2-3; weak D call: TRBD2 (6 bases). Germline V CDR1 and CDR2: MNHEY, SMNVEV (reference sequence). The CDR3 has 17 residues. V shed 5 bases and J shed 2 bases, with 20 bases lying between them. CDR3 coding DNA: TGTGCCAGCAGTCGTCCCTTCAGAGCGGGCCTCACAGATACGCAGTATTTT. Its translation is CASSRPFRAGLTDTQYF.

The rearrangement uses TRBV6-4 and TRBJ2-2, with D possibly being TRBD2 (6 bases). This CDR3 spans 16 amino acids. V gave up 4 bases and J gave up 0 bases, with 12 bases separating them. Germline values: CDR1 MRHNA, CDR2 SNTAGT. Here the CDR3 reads CASSAAGTSNTGELFF. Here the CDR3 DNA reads TGTGCCAGCAGTGCCGCCGGGACTTCGAACACCGGGGAGCTGTTTTTT.

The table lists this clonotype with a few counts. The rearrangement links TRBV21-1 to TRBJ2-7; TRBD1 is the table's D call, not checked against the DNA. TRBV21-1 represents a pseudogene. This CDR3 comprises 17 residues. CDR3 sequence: CASSKKRGQVSSYEQYV. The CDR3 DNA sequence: TGTGCCAGCAGCAAAAAGAGAGGACAAGTCAGCTCCTACGAGCAGTACGTC.

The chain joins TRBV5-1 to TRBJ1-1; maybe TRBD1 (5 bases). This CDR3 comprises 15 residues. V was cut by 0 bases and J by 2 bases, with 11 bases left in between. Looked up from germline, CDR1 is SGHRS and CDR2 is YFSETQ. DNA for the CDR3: TGCGCCAGCAGCTTGGCCATGGGGCCCAACACTGAAGCTTTCTTT. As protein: CASSLAMGPNTEAFF. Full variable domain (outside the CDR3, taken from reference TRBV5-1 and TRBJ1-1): KAGVTQTPRYLIKTRGQQVTLSCSPISGHRSVSWYQQTPGQGLQFLFEYFSETQRNKGNFPGRFSGRQFSNSRSEMNVSTLELGDSALYLCASSLAMGPNTEAFFGQGTRLTVV.

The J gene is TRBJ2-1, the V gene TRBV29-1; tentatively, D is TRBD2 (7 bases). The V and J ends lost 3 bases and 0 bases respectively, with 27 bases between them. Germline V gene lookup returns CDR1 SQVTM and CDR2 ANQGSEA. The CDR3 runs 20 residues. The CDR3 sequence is CSVEGFGRGPKESSYNEQFF. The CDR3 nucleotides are TGCAGCGTTGAGGGGTTTGGGCGGGGGCCTAAGGAAAGCTCCTACAATGAGCAGTTCTTC.

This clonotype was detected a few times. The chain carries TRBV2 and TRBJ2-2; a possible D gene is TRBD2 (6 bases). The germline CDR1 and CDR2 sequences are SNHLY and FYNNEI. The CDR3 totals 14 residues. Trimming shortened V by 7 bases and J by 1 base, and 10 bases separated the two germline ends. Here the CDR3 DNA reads TGTGCCAGCAAAGTAGCGGTGAACACCGGGGAGCTGTTTTTT. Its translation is CASKVAVNTGELFF.